This T cell receptor beta chain was observed in a study of T cell clonotyping in hematopoietic cell transplantation. Assay: immunoSEQ multiplex PCR; the TCRdb copy retains only in-frame clones and omits some. The profile shows more than 40,000 clones, 85% of them singletons. The sample's time point: recipient sample about 28 days before transplant, after cytoreduction. Specimen: peripheral blood mononuclear cells, collected before stem cell transplant. The receptor was derived from a man aged 55 to 70 with acute myeloid leukemia. Some clones in this sample may be carry-over from other donors' samples.

CDR3 loop: CASSQDFGRSTNEKLFF. The CDR3 bases are TGCGCCAGCAGCCAAGATTTCGGGCGGTCAACTAATGAAAAACTGTTTTTT. The rearrangement links TRBV4-3 to TRBJ1-4; D is ambiguous. CDR1 and CDR2 (germline): LGHNA, YSLEER. V lost 0 bases to trimming and J lost 0 bases, with 11 bases between them. The CDR3 extends over 17 amino acids.